These 20 T cell receptor beta chains came from one sample sequenced in a study of blood T cell repertoires in COVID-19. TCRdb keeps only in-frame clones here, not all; method: immunoSEQ multiplex PCR. The sample has about 170,000 clones; under 90% are singletons. The sequencing input was peripheral blood. The receptors stem from a woman in her sixties or seventies with COVID-19, enrolled during active disease.

The CDR3 protein is CASSILAEPMVQFF. CDR3 DNA: TGTGCCAGTAGTATCCTAGCGGAGCCCATGGTGCAGTTCTTC. The J gene is TRBJ2-1, the V gene TRBV19, with 7 bases lining up with TRBD2. The trim removed 3 bases at V and 12 bases at J, leaving 11 bases unmatched. Germline lookup yields CDR1 LNHDA and CDR2 SQIVND (reference sequence). This CDR3 has 14 residues.

This clone was counted once. The genes are TRBV3-1 (or the pseudogene TRBV3-2) and TRBJ1-6; TRBD1 matches at 8 bases. The CDR3 covers 19 residues. With 3 bases clipped from V and 0 bases from J, the junction kept 10 bases outside the gene matches. Germline V gene sequence: CDR1 LGHDT, CDR2 YNNKEL (reference sequence). The CDR3 sequence: CASSQRGTGRSSYNSPLHF. CDR3 sequence (DNA): TGTGCCAGCAGCCAGCGCGGGACAGGAAGGAGCTCCTATAATTCACCCCTCCACTTT.

The rearrangement links TRBV10-3 to TRBJ2-7; D gene ambiguous. With 11 bases removed from V and 0 bases from J, the gap between germline ends came to 8 bases. The CDR3 runs 11 residues. Germline V lookup: CDR1 ENHRY, CDR2 SYGVKD. The CDR3 spells CAAASSYEQYF. CDR3 nucleotides: TGTGCCGCCGCCAGCTCCTACGAGCAGTACTTC.

Details on this clone: The same CDR3 can be traced to other DNA sequences in this sample. The rearrangement uses TRBV19 and TRBJ2-3, with TRBD2 matching 8 bases. The V gene's germline CDR1 is LNHDA and CDR2 SQIVND (reference sequence). V dropped 5 bases and J dropped 1; count of bases not matched to a gene: 2. This CDR3 has 14 amino acids. CDR3 nucleotides: TGTGCCAGTAGTCCCGGGGGGGGCACAGATACGCAGTATTTT. It encodes CASSPGGGTDTQYF. The full variable domain, rest sourced from reference TRBV19 and TRBJ2-3, is DGGITQSPKYLFRKEGQNVTLSCEQNLNHDAMYWYRQDPGQGLRLIYYSQIVNDFQKGDIAEGYSVSREKKESFPLTVTSAQKNPTAFYLCASSPGGGTDTQYFGPGTRLTVL.

The chain carries TRBV10-3 and TRBJ2-1, with D perhaps TRBD2 (5 bases). This CDR3 comprises 16 residues. Trimming pared 0 bases from V and 9 bases from J, leaving 18 bases between. Per germline, CDR1 ENHRY and CDR2 SYGVKD. As DNA, the CDR3 is TGTGCCATCAGTGAGTCGATCGTTTCTAATCGGGGTGAGCAGTTCTTC. Protein product: CAISESIVSNRGEQFF.

The V gene is TRBV25-1, the J gene TRBJ1-4; D might be TRBD1 (6 bases). The V gene lost 4 bases and the J gene lost 5 bases, with 8 bases spanning the gap. CDR1 and CDR2 from the germline V gene are MGHDK and SYGVNS. This CDR3 has 13 amino acids. CDR3 residues: CASSGGPNEKLFF. CDR3 nucleotide sequence: TGTGCCAGCAGTGGGGGGCCGAATGAAAAACTGTTTTTT. The whole variable domain, filled in from reference TRBV25-1 and TRBJ1-4, reads EADIYQTPRYLVIGTGKKITLECSQTMGHDKMYWYQQDPGMELHLIHYSYGVNSTEKGDLSSESTVSRIRTEHFPLTLESARPSHTSQYLCASSGGPNEKLFFGSGTQLSVL.

The rearrangement links TRBV28 to TRBJ1-2, with a possible D match to TRBD1 (5 bases). This CDR3 has 13 residues. V lost 5 bases and J lost 8, with 15 bases in between. The germline CDR1 and CDR2 sequences are MDHEN and SYDVKM. The CDR3 DNA reads TGTGCCAGCAGTAAACGGGACTCGGCGGGCTACACCTTC. This encodes CASSKRDSAGYTF.

The chain has TRBV5-1 and TRBJ2-7; D is undetermined. There are 17 residues in the CDR3. Trimming removed 0 bases at V and 3 bases at J, with 19 bases between. CDR1 and CDR2 from the germline V gene are SGHRS and YFSETQ. CDR3: CASSLASEPHIRYEQYF. Here the CDR3 DNA reads TGCGCCAGCAGCTTGGCCTCGGAGCCGCACATCCGCTACGAGCAGTACTTC.

The J gene is TRBJ1-5, the V gene TRBV5-5, with D tentatively TRBD1 (5 bases). CDR1 is SGHKS, CDR2 YYEKEE, per germline (reference sequence). Deletions cut 5 bases from V and 3 bases from J, with 12 bases between. The CDR3 loop spans 14 amino acids. The CDR3 bases are TGTGCCAGCAGGCTAGACAGTTCCAATCAGCCCCAGCATTTT. Protein product: CASRLDSSNQPQHF.

The gene calls are TRBV5-6 and TRBJ2-5, with TRBD2 identical over 7 bases. The CDR3 has 14 amino acids. V dropped 4 bases and J dropped 7; count of bases not matched to a gene: 10. CDR1 SGHDT and CDR2 YYEEEE come from the germline V gene. The CDR3 protein is CASSPPWQRGTQYF. CDR3 nucleotides: TGTGCCAGCAGCCCCCCGTGGCAGCGGGGGACCCAGTACTTC.

V usage is TRBV6-1 and J usage is TRBJ2-1; TRBD2 matches at 7 bases. This CDR3 has 15 residues. With 2 bases clipped from V and 1 base from J, the junction kept 2 bases outside the gene matches. Germline lookup yields CDR1 MNHNS and CDR2 SASEGT. The CDR3 region is CASSEHGGSYNEQFF. The CDR3 DNA reads TGTGCCAGCAGTGAACACGGGGGGTCCTACAATGAGCAGTTCTTC.

The sample holds one count of this clone. J is TRBJ2-1 and V is TRBV5-1; TRBD2 matches 9 bases. The CDR3 runs to 16 residues. V dropped 1 base and J dropped 5; count of bases not matched to a gene: 7. The germline gives CDR1 SGHRS, CDR2 YFSETQ. CDR3 sequence (DNA): TGCGCCAGCAGCTTGATGGCTAGCGGGAAGAACAATGAGCAGTTCTTC. This gives the protein CASSLMASGKNNEQFF.

This chain uses TRBV7-8 with TRBJ2-1, with a weak D call TRBD2 (6 bases). V was clipped by 1 base and J by 2 bases, with 9 bases between them. The germline V gene encodes CDR1 SGHVS and CDR2 FQNEAQ. The CDR3 length is 15 residues. This CDR3 reads CASSLGGVPYNEQFF. CDR3 DNA: TGTGCCAGCAGCTTAGGCGGGGTCCCCTACAATGAGCAGTTCTTC.

The CDR3 spells CASSAGGRASNQPQHF. The CDR3 DNA sequence: TGTGCCAGCAGCGCGGGAGGGAGGGCGAGCAATCAGCCCCAGCATTTT. The chain is built from TRBV5-6 and TRBJ1-5; D is undetermined. CDR3 length: 16 amino acids. Trimming took off 4 bases at V and 1 base at J, with 15 bases between the two ends. Germline loops: CDR1 SGHDT, CDR2 YYEEEE.

The V call is TRBV5-1, the J call TRBJ1-2; 8 bases fit TRBD1. Germline-derived CDR1 and CDR2 are SGHRS and YFSETQ. After removal of 5 bases from V and 3 bases from J, the junction contained 3 bases not matched to a gene. This CDR3 spans 13 amino acids. CDR3 sequence reads: CASSSGGDYGYTF. CDR3 bases: TGCGCCAGCAGTTCAGGGGGCGACTATGGCTACACCTTC.

This clone has just one count. The chain links TRBV2 to TRBJ2-7; D is undetermined. The CDR3 has 13 residues. The V end lost 3 bases, the J end lost 0 bases, and 6 bases lay between the germline ends. The germline gives CDR1 SNHLY, CDR2 FYNNEI. The CDR3 DNA is TGTGCCAGCAGTGAGCACAACTCCTACGAGCAGTACGTC. This translates into CASSEHNSYEQYV.

This clone appeared once. This rearrangement joins TRBV2 to TRBJ1-1, with D perhaps TRBD1 (6 bases). The CDR3 has 13 residues. Trimming took off 7 bases at V and 4 bases at J, with 13 bases between the two ends. Germline V gives CDR1 SNHLY, CDR2 FYNNEI. For the CDR3, the DNA is TGTGCCAGCACCAGGGGACCGGGCACTGAAGCTTTCTTT. As protein: CASTRGPGTEAFF.

The CDR3 nucleotides are TGTGCCAGCAGTGGGGGGGGTGATAGCGGGACCCAGTACTTC. It specifies CASSGGGDSGTQYF. The V gene is TRBV28, the J gene TRBJ2-5; 7 bases fit TRBD2. Germline CDR1 is MDHEN and CDR2 is SYDVKM. CDR3 length: 14 residues. With V trimmed by 5 bases and J by 7 bases, 10 bases remained unmatched.

The chain combines TRBV5-4 with TRBJ2-7; TRBD1 matches at 10 bases. Germline CDR1 and CDR2: SGHNT and YYREEE (reference sequence). With 4 bases clipped from V and 1 base from J, the junction kept 5 bases outside the gene matches. The CDR3 length is 15 residues. The CDR3 region has the DNA TGTGCCAGCAGCCTGGGACAGGGGTGGTCCTACGAGCAGTACTTC. Its translation: CASSLGQGWSYEQYF.

The chain links TRBV5-4 to TRBJ2-2; TRBD2 matches 12 bases. CDR1 is SGHNT, CDR2 YYREEE, per germline (reference sequence). CDR3 size: 18 residues. The trim removed 4 bases at V and 1 base at J, leaving 8 bases unmatched. CDR3 residues: CASSQILAGGRNTGELFF. As DNA, the CDR3 is TGTGCCAGCAGCCAAATACTAGCGGGGGGTCGGAACACCGGGGAGCTGTTTTTT.